This T cell receptor beta chain is from a study of T-cell reconstitution after alpha-beta-depleted transplantation in children. Whole-study results and caveats: A year post-transplant, T-cell counts and diversity derived mostly from newly produced T cells. After transplant, at about two months, alpha-beta T cells were reportedly derived from several hundred expanded graft clones.

Preparation of the TCRbeta library used unique molecular identifiers. Via MiXCR, TCRdb re-called the PCR reads, giving one row per CDR3 protein. The sample records approximately 300,000 distinct CDR3 sequences, almost 8% being singletons. This CDR3 contains 16 residues. Germline assignment: CDR1 SGHRS and CDR2 YFSETQ. V lost 0 bases to trimming and J lost 0 bases, with 7 bases between them. This clonotype appeared many times. Its antigen remains unidentified. The material was peripheral blood, obtained 360 days after TCRalphabeta/CD19-depleted stem cell transplant. The gene calls are TRBV5-1 and TRBJ2-6; D tentatively reads TRBD1 or TRBD2 (5 bases each). This receptor was identified in a female patient aged 2-10 years who had a stem cell transplant for Fanconi anemia, so the T cells may come from the graft donor. DNA for the CDR3: TGCGCCAGCAGCTTGGCGGGGACCTCTGGGGCCAACGTCCTGACTTTC. Its protein is CASSLAGTSGANVLTF.